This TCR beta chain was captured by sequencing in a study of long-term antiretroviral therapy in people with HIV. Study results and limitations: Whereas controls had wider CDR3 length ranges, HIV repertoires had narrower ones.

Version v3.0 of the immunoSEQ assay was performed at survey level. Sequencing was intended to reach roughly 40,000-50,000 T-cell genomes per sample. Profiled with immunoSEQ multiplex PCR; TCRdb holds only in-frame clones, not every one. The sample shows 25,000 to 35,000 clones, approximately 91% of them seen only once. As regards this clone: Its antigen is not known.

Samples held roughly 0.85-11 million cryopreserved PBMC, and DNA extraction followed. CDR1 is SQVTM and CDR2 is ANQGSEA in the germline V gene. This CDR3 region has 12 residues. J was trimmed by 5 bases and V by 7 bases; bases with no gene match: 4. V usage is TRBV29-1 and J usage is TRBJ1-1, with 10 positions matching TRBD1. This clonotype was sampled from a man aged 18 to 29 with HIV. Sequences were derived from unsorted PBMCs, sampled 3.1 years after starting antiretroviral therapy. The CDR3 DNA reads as TGCAGCGCTGAGGGACAGGGGACTGAAGCTTTCTTT. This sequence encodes CSAEGQGTEAFF.